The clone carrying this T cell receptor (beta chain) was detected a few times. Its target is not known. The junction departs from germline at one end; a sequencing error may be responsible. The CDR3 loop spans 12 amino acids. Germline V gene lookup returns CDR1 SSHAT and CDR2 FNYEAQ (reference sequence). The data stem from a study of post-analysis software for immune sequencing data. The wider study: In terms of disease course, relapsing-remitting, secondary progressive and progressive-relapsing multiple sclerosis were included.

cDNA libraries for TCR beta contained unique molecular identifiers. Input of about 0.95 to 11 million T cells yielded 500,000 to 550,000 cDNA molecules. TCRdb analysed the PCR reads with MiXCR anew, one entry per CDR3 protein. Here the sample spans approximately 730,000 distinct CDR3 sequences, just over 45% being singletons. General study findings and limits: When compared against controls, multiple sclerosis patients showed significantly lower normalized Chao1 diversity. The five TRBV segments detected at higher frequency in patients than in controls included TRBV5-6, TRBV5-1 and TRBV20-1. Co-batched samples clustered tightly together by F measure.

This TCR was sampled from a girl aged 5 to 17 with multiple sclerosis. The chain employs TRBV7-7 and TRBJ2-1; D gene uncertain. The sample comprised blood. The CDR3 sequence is CASSPGSNEQFF. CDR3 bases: TGTGCTAGCAGCCCAGGTTCCAATGAGCAGTTCTTC.